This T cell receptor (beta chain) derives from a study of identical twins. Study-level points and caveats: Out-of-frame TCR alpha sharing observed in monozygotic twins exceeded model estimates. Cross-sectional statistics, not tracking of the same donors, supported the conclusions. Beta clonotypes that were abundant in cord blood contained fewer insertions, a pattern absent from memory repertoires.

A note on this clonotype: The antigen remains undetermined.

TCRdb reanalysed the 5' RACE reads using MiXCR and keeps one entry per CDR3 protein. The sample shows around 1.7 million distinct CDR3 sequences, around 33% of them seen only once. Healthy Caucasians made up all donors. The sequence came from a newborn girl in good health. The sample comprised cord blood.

In DNA, the CDR3 is TGCGCCAGCACCTTACAGGGGAAGGGCCCTCTCGTCCTCCAAGAGACCCAGTACTTC. It encodes CASTLQGKGPLVLQETQYF. The rearrangement links TRBV10-1 to TRBJ2-5; 7 nucleotides line up with TRBD1. Losses at the gene ends were 7 bases for V and 1 base for J; bases not matched to a gene: 21. Germline V gene sequence: CDR1 WNHNN, CDR2 SYGVQD (reference sequence). The CDR3 sequence is 19 residues long.